This TCR beta chain was captured in a study of T cells after yellow fever vaccination. The CDR3 is made up of 14 amino acids. The V gene lost 2 bases and the J gene lost 2 bases, with 9 bases spanning the gap. TCRdb ran MiXCR on the 5' RACE reads and lists one entry per CDR3 protein. The data hold roughly 96,000 distinct CDR3 sequences, with under 9% observed a single time. Study-wide results and caveats: In post-booster samples, most primary-vaccination clones reappeared (roughly 96% CD4, approximately 91% CD8).

The gene calls are TRBV12-3 or TRBV12-4 and TRBJ2-5; D gene ambiguous. The sequence was obtained from a man aged 18 to 35 who received the YFV17D yellow fever vaccine. The starting material was CD8+ T cells not binding an NS4B(214-222) dextramer, sorted from PBMCs, obtained roughly 14 days after the first yellow fever vaccination. CDR3: CASSLILQQETQYF. The CDR3 nucleotides are TGTGCCAGCAGTTTAATTTTACAGCAAGAGACCCAGTACTTC.